The entry that follows covers one TCR beta chain sequence. Germline V gene data show CDR1 as MGHRA and CDR2 as YSYEKL. This CDR3 spans 14 amino acids. The germline V and J ends were trimmed by 5 bases and 5 bases, with 15 bases remaining between them. The source of the sample is a study of blood T cell repertoires in COVID-19. Study context: Samples representing acute and convalescent COVID-19 were sourced from the United States, Italy and Spain. PBMCs, B-cell-depleted T cells, or T cells were the source of the cDNA or gDNA that made up the material.

In the source study's methods: Amplifying reference gene primers gave estimates of nucleated cell counts. Here immunoSEQ multiplex PCR was the method, and the copy in TCRdb shows in-frame clones only, minus some. That table gives V, J and clone size, and the DNA gave D and trimming. The sample includes more than 100,000 clones, 75% to 90% of them seen just once. The chain employs TRBV4-1 and TRBJ1-1; a weak D match, TRBD1 (5 bases). The clonotype comes from a man in his forties or fifties with active COVID-19. Sequenced input: peripheral blood. This chain's CDR3 is CASSNEGVGTEAFF. The CDR3 DNA reads as TGCGCCAGCAGCAATGAAGGGGTTGGGACTGAAGCTTTCTTT.